A selection of T cell receptor beta chains follows, all from one sample in a study of cytomegalovirus exposure and HLA in healthy donors. This table comes from immunoSEQ multiplex PCR, and its TCRdb copy is limited to in-frame clones, with some not included. The table lists roughly 140,000 clones, less than 90% of them singletons. Sequencing was performed on PBMCs. All receptors derive from a boy under 10 years old in good health and CMV-seronegative. Both conserved end residues are part of each CDR3. A D gene is named only where the DNA matches it firmly. Not every row has a clone size; where given, it reads once, few, many or a size class.

>TRBD1|NA|TRBJ2-7|TRBV5-5
CASSVPGQGYEQYF
TGTGCCAGCAGCGTTCCGGGACAGGGCTACGAGCAGTACTTC
>TRBD1|NA|TRBJ2-4|TRBV4-1
CASSHPLTGVTKNIQYF
TGCGCCAGCAGCCATCCCCTGACAGGGGTCACCAAAAACATTCAGTACTTC
>NA|NA|TRBJ2-7|TRBV30
CAWSVRGGLYYEQYF
TGTGCCTGGAGTGTACGCGGGGGCCTCTACTACGAGCAGTACTTC
>TRBD2|NA|TRBJ2-7|TRBV25-1
CASSELAGHEQYF
TGTGCCAGCAGTGAATTAGCGGGACACGAGCAGTACTTC
>TRBD1|NA|TRBJ1-2|TRBV11-3
CASSFGQGAIYGYTF
TGTGCCAGCAGCTTTGGGCAGGGGGCTATTTATGGCTACACCTTC
>TRBD2|once|TRBJ2-7|TRBV10-3
CAISASGLAGGFAYEQYF
TGTGCCATCAGTGCCTCGGGACTAGCGGGAGGGTTTGCCTACGAGCAGTACTTC
>TRBD2|NA|TRBJ2-1|TRBV11-1
CASSLALAGSYNEQFF
TGTGCCAGCAGCTTAGCGCTAGCGGGCTCCTACAATGAGCAGTTCTTC
>NA|NA|TRBJ1-4|TRBV27
CASSRAGGEEKLFF
TGTGCCAGCAGTCGGGCGGGGGGAGAAGAAAAACTGTTTTTT
>NA|few|TRBJ2-7|TRBV19
CASMGHSYEQYF
TGTGCCAGTATGGGCCACTCCTACGAGCAGTACTTC
>NA|NA|TRBJ1-4|TRBV5-1
CASSLRGREQAPNEKLFF
TGCGCCAGCAGCTTGAGAGGGAGGGAACAAGCTCCTAATGAAAAACTGTTTTTT
>NA|NA|TRBJ1-1|TRBV11-1
CASSPTSPGTEAFF
TGTGCCAGCAGCCCGACCTCCCCGGGAACTGAAGCTTTCTTT
>TRBD1|NA|TRBJ1-5|TRBV9
CASSVGQGDQPQHF
TGTGCCAGCAGCGTCGGACAGGGTGATCAGCCCCAGCATTTT
>NA|once|TRBJ1-1|TRBV10-1
CASSESRMERTEAFF
TGCGCCAGCAGTGAGTCTAGGATGGAGCGCACTGAAGCTTTCTTT
>NA|NA|TRBJ2-2|TRBV9
CASSGPQVLQTGELFF
TGTGCCAGCAGCGGACCCCAGGTCCTGCAGACCGGGGAGCTGTTTTTT
>NA|NA|TRBJ2-7|TRBV7-9
CASSLVVGQWAYEQYF
TGTGCCAGCAGCTTAGTCGTGGGACAATGGGCCTACGAGCAGTACTTC
>NA|NA|TRBJ2-1|TRBV21-1
CASSKLCIETVNNEQFF
TGTGCCAGCAGCAAACTTTGTATCGAGACAGTAAACAATGAGCAGTTCTTC
>TRBD1|NA|TRBJ1-6|TRBV13
CASSLADRDGSPLHF
TGTGCCAGCAGCTTAGCCGACAGGGACGGTTCACCCCTCCACTTT
>TRBD2|NA|TRBJ2-3|TRBV27
CASSLAGSGDTQYF
TGTGCCAGCAGTTTAGCGGGTAGCGGGGATACGCAGTATTTT
>TRBD1|NA|TRBJ1-1|TRBV4-2
CASSPGTDDSTEAFF
TGTGCCAGCAGCCCGGGGACAGATGATTCCACTGAAGCTTTCTTT
>TRBD1|NA|TRBJ1-5|TRBV29-1
CSVSPGQGNQPQHF
TGCAGCGTTTCCCCCGGACAGGGCAATCAGCCCCAGCATTTT
>TRBD2|NA|TRBJ2-1|TRBV5-5
CASSFTGREYNEQFF
TGTGCCAGCAGCTTCACGGGGCGGGAGTACAATGAGCAGTTCTTC
>NA|once|TRBJ1-1|TRBV27
CASSPLLNTEAFF
TGTGCCAGCAGTCCGCTATTGAACACTGAAGCTTTCTTT
>TRBD2|NA|TRBJ2-2|TRBV19
CASNLGREAGELFF
TGTGCCAGTAATTTAGGGCGGGAGGCCGGGGAGCTGTTTTTT
>NA|NA|TRBJ1-2|TRBV7-2
CASSLQARGYTF
TGTGCCAGCAGCTTACAGGCTCGTGGCTACACCTTC
>NA|NA|TRBJ2-1|TRBV7-9
CASSRVFAGTSNEQFF
TGTGCCAGCTCCAGGGTCTTTGCGGGGACCTCCAATGAGCAGTTCTTC
>TRBD1|NA|TRBJ1-2|TRBV5-4
CASSPKPQWTGYGYGYTF
TGTGCCAGCAGCCCGAAGCCTCAGTGGACAGGGTATGGCTATGGCTACACCTTC
>NA|few|TRBJ2-1|TRBV19
CASSIGSEAYNEQFF
TGTGCCAGTAGTATAGGTAGCGAAGCCTACAATGAGCAGTTCTTC
>NA|few|TRBJ1-1|TRBV6-6
CASSYLTGVNTEAFF
TGTGCCAGCAGTTACTTGACAGGAGTGAACACTGAAGCTTTCTTT
>TRBD1|NA|TRBJ2-3|TRBV7-9
CASSITRDRGLGVATQYF
TGTGCCAGCAGTATCACCCGGGACAGGGGGTTAGGGGTGGCTACGCAGTATTTT
>TRBD1|NA|TRBJ2-2|TRBV7-9
CASSPRGQNTGELFF
TGTGCCAGCAGCCCCAGGGGGCAGAACACCGGGGAGCTGTTTTTT
>NA|NA|TRBJ2-5|TRBV4-1
CASSQVVRGETQYF
TGCGCCAGCAGCCAAGTAGTAAGGGGGGAGACCCAGTACTTC
>TRBD1|once|TRBJ2-7|TRBV6-5
CASGKGTGYIEQYF
TGTGCCAGCGGGAAAGGGACAGGGTATATCGAGCAGTACTTC
>NA|NA|TRBJ2-5|TRBV28
CASSRAASSRETQYF
TGTGCCAGCTCCCGGGCGGCTAGCAGTCGGGAGACCCAGTACTTC
>NA|once|TRBJ1-6|TRBV15
CATSRLSGFWGQVQNNSPLHF
TGTGCCACCAGCAGGCTTAGTGGCTTTTGGGGGCAGGTGCAAAATAATTCACCCCTCCACTTT
>NA|NA|TRBJ1-2|TRBV18
CASSPGRNYGYTF
TGTGCCAGCTCACCAGGCAGGAACTATGGCTACACCTTC
>TRBD1|NA|TRBJ1-5|TRBV6-6
CASSYWQGTGPQPQHF
TGTGCCAGCAGTTACTGGCAAGGGACAGGTCCTCAGCCCCAGCATTTT
>TRBD2|once|TRBJ2-3|TRBV2
CASPLLAETSTDTQYF
TGTGCCAGCCCCCTTCTAGCGGAAACTAGCACAGATACGCAGTATTTT
>TRBD2|NA|TRBJ2-7|TRBV6-1
CANSVGLAGVYEQYF
TGTGCCAACTCGGTAGGACTAGCGGGAGTCTACGAGCAGTACTTC
>NA|NA|TRBJ2-5|TRBV5-1
CASSLNSGGLETQYF
TGCGCCAGCAGCTTGAATTCCGGCGGATTAGAGACCCAGTACTTC
>NA|NA|TRBJ1-1|TRBV14
CASSQGVAGARAFF
TGTGCCAGCAGCCAAGGTGTCGCAGGGGCGCGAGCTTTCTTT
>TRBD1|NA|TRBJ1-2|TRBV28
CASSFVDRVNGYTF
TGTGCCAGCAGTTTCGTCGACAGGGTTAATGGCTACACCTTC
>TRBD1|NA|TRBJ2-7|TRBV10-3
CAISDRQGDNEQYF
TGTGCCATCAGTGATCGGCAGGGGGATAACGAGCAGTACTTC
>TRBD2|NA|TRBJ2-1|TRBV4-2
CASSQAFREEQFF
TGTGCCAGCAGCCAAGCTTTTCGGGAGGAACAGTTCTTC
>NA|NA|TRBJ1-1|TRBV7-7
CASSSDTNTEAFF
TGTGCCAGCAGCTCGGACACGAACACTGAAGCTTTCTTT
>NA|NA|TRBJ1-2|TRBV29-1
CSVETLPGANYGYTF
TGCAGCGTTGAAACTTTGCCGGGGGCTAACTATGGCTACACCTTC
>TRBD2|NA|TRBJ2-3|TRBV7-3
CASSLAGVRTDTQYF
TGTGCCAGCAGCCTAGCGGGGGTACGCACAGATACGCAGTATTTT
>NA|once|TRBJ1-1|TRBV28
CASSFLIRGETDEAFF
TGTGCCAGCAGTTTCCTAATCCGGGGGGAGACGGATGAAGCTTTCTTT
>NA|NA|TRBJ2-3|TRBV6-1
CASSEDFLDTQYF
TGTGCCAGCAGTGAAGATTTTCTGGATACGCAGTATTTT
>TRBD2|NA|TRBJ2-1|TRBV29-1
CSVGLAVYNEQFF
TGCAGCGTGGGACTAGCGGTATACAATGAGCAGTTCTTC
>NA|once|TRBJ1-2|TRBV19
CASSQRGDYGYTF
TGTGCCAGTAGCCAACGCGGGGACTATGGCTACACCTTC
>TRBD2|NA|TRBJ2-1|TRBV10-2
CASSLTSGTINEQFF
TGCGCCAGCAGTTTAACTAGCGGCACGATCAATGAGCAGTTCTTC
>NA|NA|TRBJ1-3|TRBV5-4
CASSNRGPDSGNTIYF
TGTGCCAGCAGCAATAGGGGCCCAGACTCTGGAAACACCATATATTTT
>NA|NA|TRBJ1-5|TRBV9
CASSVEGVQPQHF
TGTGCCAGCAGCGTAGAGGGGGTTCAGCCCCAGCATTTT
>NA|NA|TRBJ2-1|TRBV18
CASSPKGAPYNEQFF
TGTGCCAGCTCACCAAAAGGAGCCCCCTACAATGAGCAGTTCTTC
>TRBD2|NA|TRBJ2-1|TRBV9
CASSPGLAGSLNEQFF
TGTGCCAGCAGCCCGGGACTAGCGGGATCCCTCAATGAGCAGTTCTTC
>TRBD1|NA|TRBJ2-2|TRBV28
CASSPRTGGLVIGAGELFF
TGTGCCAGCAGTCCCCGGACAGGGGGCTTGGTCATCGGGGCCGGGGAGCTGTTTTTT
>TRBD1|NA|TRBJ2-7|TRBV2
CASSEAEGTVPYEQYF
TGTGCCAGCAGTGAAGCTGAGGGGACAGTACCCTACGAGCAGTACTTC
>TRBD2|NA|TRBJ2-5|TRBV2
CASIRSGRPPETQYF
TGTGCCAGCATTAGAAGCGGGAGGCCGCCAGAGACCCAGTACTTC
>TRBD1|NA|TRBJ2-7|TRBV7-8
CASSPRTGLSYEQYF
TGTGCCAGCAGCCCTAGGACAGGTCTCTCCTACGAGCAGTACTTC
>NA|NA|TRBJ1-3|TRBV27
CASSPGGSGNTIYF
TGTGCCAGTTCGCCCGGGGGCTCTGGAAACACCATATATTTT